This TCR beta chain was sequenced during a study of blood T cell repertoires in COVID-19. Whole-study context: The origin of the acute and convalescent COVID-19 samples was the United States, Italy and Spain. From T cells, B-cell-depleted T cells, or PBMCs came the material, which was cDNA or gDNA.

In the authors' workflow: Reference gene primer amplification gave nucleated cell count estimates. Assay used: immunoSEQ multiplex PCR; TCRdb lists only in-frame clones, some missing. V and J calls plus clone size are reproduced from that table; the DNA served to infer D and trimming. Of 150,000 to 190,000 clones detected, 84% appear once; the ten largest clones hold approximately 9.4%. The germline gives CDR1 KGHSH, CDR2 LQKENI. V lost 2 bases to trimming and J lost 2 bases; unmatched junction nucleotides: 4. This CDR3 is built from 15 residues. This receptor was obtained from a woman between 45 and 65 years old with acute or convalescent COVID-19. The chain combines TRBV18 with TRBJ2-7; 9 bases match TRBD1. The sequencing sample was made of peripheral blood. CDR3 in amino acids: CASSPEQGATYEQYF. DNA for the CDR3: TGTGCCAGCTCACCAGAACAGGGGGCTACCTACGAGCAGTACTTC.